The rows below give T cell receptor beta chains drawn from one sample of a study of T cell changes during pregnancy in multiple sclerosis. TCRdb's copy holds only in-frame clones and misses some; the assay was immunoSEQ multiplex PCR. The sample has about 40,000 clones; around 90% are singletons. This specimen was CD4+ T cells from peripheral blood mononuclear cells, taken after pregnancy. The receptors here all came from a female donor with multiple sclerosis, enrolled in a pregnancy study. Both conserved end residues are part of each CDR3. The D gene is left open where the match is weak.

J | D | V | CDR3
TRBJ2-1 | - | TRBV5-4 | CASSPGGPSSYNEQFF
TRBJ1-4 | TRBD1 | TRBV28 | CASSRTGEEKLFF
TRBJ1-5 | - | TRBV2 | CASSERVQGMPQHF
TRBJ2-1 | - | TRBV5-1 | CASSLGVRDFSYNEQFF
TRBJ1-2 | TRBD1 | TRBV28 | CASSLYQGAYGYTF
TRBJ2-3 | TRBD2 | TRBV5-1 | CASSLELAGDTDTQYF
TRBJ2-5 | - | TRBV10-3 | CAISDRLTQETQYF
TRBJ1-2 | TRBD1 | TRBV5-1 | CASRTDRGDYGYTF
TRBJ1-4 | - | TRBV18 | CASSPGGNEKLFF
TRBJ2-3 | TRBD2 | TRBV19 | CASSPFSGADTQYF
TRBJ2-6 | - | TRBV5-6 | CASSLAAASGANVLTF
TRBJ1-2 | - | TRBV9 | CASSPTGQNYGYTF
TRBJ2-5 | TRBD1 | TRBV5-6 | CASSLQGAQETQYF
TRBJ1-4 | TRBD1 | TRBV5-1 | CASSYATGSVEKLFF
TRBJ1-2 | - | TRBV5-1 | CASSYSNYGYTF
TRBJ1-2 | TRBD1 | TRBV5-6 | CASSLYPGQDNYGYTF
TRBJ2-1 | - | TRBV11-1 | CASRATDPYNEQFF